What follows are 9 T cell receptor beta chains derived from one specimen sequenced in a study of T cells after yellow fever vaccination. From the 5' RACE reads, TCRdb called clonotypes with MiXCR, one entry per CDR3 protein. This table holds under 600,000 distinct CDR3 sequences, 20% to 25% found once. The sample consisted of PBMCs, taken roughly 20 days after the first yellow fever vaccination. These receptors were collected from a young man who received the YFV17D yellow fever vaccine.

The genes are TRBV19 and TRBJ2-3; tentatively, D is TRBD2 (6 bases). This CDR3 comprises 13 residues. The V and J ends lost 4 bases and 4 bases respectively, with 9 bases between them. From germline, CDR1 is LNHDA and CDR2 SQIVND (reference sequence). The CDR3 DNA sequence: TGTGCCAGTAGTAGGGACTCAGCAGATACGCAGTATTTT. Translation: CASSRDSADTQYF.

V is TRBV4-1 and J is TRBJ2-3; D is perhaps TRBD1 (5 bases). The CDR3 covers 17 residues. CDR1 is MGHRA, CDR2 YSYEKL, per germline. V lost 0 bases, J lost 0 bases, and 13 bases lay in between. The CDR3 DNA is TGCGCCAGCAGCCAAGAATCCTTGACAGCTAGCACAGATACGCAGTATTTT. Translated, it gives CASSQESLTASTDTQYF.

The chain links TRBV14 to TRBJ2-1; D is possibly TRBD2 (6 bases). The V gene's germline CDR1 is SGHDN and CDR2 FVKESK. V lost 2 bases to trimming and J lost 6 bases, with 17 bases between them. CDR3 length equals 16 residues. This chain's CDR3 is CASSQRGLWLFNEQFF. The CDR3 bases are TGTGCCAGCAGCCAAAGGGGACTCTGGCTCTTCAATGAGCAGTTCTTC.

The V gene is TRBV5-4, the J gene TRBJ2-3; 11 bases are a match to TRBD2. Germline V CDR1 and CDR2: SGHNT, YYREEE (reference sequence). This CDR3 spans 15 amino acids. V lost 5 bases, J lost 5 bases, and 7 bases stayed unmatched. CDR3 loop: CASRFSGGAIDTQYF. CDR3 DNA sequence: TGTGCCAGCAGGTTTAGCGGGGGGGCAATAGATACGCAGTATTTT.

The CDR3 nucleotides are TGTGCCAGCAGCTTTGGCAGGACGAACACCGGGGAGCTGTTTTTT. Protein: CASSFGRTNTGELFF. The chain joins TRBV7-2 to TRBJ2-2; D call uncertain. Looked up from germline, CDR1 is SGHTA and CDR2 is FQGNSA. Trimming cost V 3 bases and J 0 bases, with 8 bases left between them. The CDR3 runs 15 residues.

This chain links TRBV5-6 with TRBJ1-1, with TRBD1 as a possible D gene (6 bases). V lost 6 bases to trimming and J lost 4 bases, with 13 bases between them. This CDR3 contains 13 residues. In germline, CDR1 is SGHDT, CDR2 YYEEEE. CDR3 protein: CASNEQGFTEAFF. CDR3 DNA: TGTGCCAGCAATGAGCAGGGGTTCACTGAAGCTTTCTTT.

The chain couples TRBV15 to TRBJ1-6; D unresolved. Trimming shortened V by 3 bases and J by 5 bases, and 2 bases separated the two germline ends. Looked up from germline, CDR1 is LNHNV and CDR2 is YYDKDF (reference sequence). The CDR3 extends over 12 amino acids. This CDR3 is CATSSDNSPLHF. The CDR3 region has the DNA TGTGCCACCAGCAGCGATAATTCACCCCTCCACTTT. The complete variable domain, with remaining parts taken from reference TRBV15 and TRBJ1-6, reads DAMVIQNPRYQVTQFGKPVTLSCSQTLNHNVMYWYQQKSSQAPKLLFHYYDKDFNNEADTPDNFQSRRPNTSFCFLDIRSPGLGDTAMYLCATSSDNSPLHFGNGTRLTVT.

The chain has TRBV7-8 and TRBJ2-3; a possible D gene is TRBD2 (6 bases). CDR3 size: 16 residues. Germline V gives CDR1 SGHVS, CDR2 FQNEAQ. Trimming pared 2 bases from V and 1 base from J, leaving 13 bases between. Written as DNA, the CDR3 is TGTGCCAGCAGCTTACTAGGCGGGGAAGGCACAGATACGCAGTATTTT. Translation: CASSLLGGEGTDTQYF.

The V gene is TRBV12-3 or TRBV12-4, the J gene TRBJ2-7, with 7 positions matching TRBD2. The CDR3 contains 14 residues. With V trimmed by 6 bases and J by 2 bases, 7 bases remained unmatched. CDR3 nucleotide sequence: TGTGCCAGCAGCACATTAGCGGGTACCTACGAGCAGTACTTC. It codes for CASSTLAGTYEQYF.